These 15 T cell receptor beta chains were sequenced from one sample in a study of CD8+ T cells in alopecia areata. RNA, once extracted, was reverse transcribed into cDNA for use as the sequencing template. Method: immunoSEQ multiplex PCR; TCRdb's copy keeps in-frame clones and lacks some. The sample contains approximately 200,000 clones, roughly three fifths of which appear only once. The treatment denotes: oral pan-JAK inhibitor, 5-10 mg twice daily. The specimen comprised CD4+ T cells sorted from blood, sampled at week 4, from a patient treated with tofacitinib. The origin of the receptors is a human donor with alopecia areata.

CDR3 coding DNA: TGTGCCAGCAGCTTAGTTTATGGACCACAAGAGACCCAGTACTTC. Translated, it gives CASSLVYGPQETQYF. The V gene is TRBV7-6, the J gene TRBJ2-5, with D unclear. The germline V gene has CDR1 SGHVS and CDR2 FNYEAQ. V lost 1 base and J 2 bases, leaving 11 bases between the germline ends. This CDR3 comprises 15 residues.

The gene calls are TRBV5-1 and TRBJ2-5, with D uncertain. The ends were cut back, 0 bases at V and 4 bases at J, with 13 bases in the middle. The CDR3 is 15 amino acids. Germline CDR1 is SGHRS and CDR2 is YFSETQ. CDR3 nucleotide sequence: TGCGCCAGCAGCTTGGATGCAGGATGGGGAGAGACCCAGTACTTC. This sequence encodes CASSLDAGWGETQYF. Looking up the rest from reference TRBV5-1 and TRBJ2-5 gives the full variable domain: KAGVTQTPRYLIKTRGQQVTLSCSPISGHRSVSWYQQTPGQGLQFLFEYFSETQRNKGNFPGRFSGRQFSNSRSEMNVSTLELGDSALYLCASSLDAGWGETQYFGPGTRLLVL.

The sample holds one count of this clone. V is TRBV11-2 and J is TRBJ2-2; 8 bases are shared with TRBD2. CDR3 length: 16 amino acids. J lost 1 base, V lost 5 bases, and 6 bases had no gene match. CDR1 SGHAT and CDR2 FQNNGV come from the germline V gene. The CDR3 is CASSRGAGVNTGELFF. CDR3 coding DNA: TGTGCCAGCAGCCGCGGAGCGGGAGTGAACACCGGGGAGCTGTTTTTT.

This clone was seen once. This chain links TRBV15 with TRBJ2-7; 7 bases match TRBD1. The V gene end was trimmed by 8 bases and the J gene end by 4 bases; junction bases not matched to a gene: 8. Germline V gives CDR1 LNHNV, CDR2 YYDKDF (reference sequence). The CDR3 consists of 13 residues. DNA of the CDR3: TGTGCCACCGCGTCAAACAGGGGATACGAGCAGTACTTC. It is translated as CATASNRGYEQYF.

This clone was counted a few times. The gene calls are TRBV2 and TRBJ2-7; 7 bases match TRBD1. The V segment lost 7 bases and the J segment 0 bases; nucleotides outside the gene matches: 6. Germline lookup yields CDR1 SNHLY and CDR2 FYNNEI. CDR3 length: 14 amino acids. CDR3 nucleotides: TGTGCCAGCACCCGACAGGGCTCCTCCTACGAGCAGTACTTC. Amino acids: CASTRQGSSYEQYF.

This clone was seen a handful of times. This chain uses TRBV6-1 with TRBJ2-3; a possible D gene is TRBD1 (7 bases). Germline V lookup: CDR1 MNHNS, CDR2 SASEGT. This CDR3 has 13 amino acids. The ends were cut back, 7 bases at V and 6 bases at J, with 14 bases in the middle. CDR3 amino acids: CASTAGQTDTQYF. In nucleotides, the CDR3 is TGTGCCAGCACCGCGGGACAGACCGATACGCAGTATTTT.

CDR3 bases: TGCAGCGTTGAAGGACAGGGGATTAGCGAGCAGTACTTC. Translating it yields CSVEGQGISEQYF. The chain carries TRBV29-1 and TRBJ2-7, with 8 bases that match TRBD1. V was pared by 1 base and J by 6 bases, with 5 bases of the junction left unmatched. This CDR3 contains 13 residues. The germline CDR1 and CDR2 sequences are SQVTM and ANQGSEA.

This rearrangement joins TRBV29-1 to TRBJ1-1; D may be TRBD1 (6 bases). The CDR3 is made up of 10 amino acids. Per the germline V gene, CDR1 is SQVTM and CDR2 is ANQGSEA. This CDR3 reads CSYRDTEAFF. The CDR3 DNA is TGCAGTTACAGGGACACTGAAGCTTTCTTT.

This clone was recorded a few times. V usage is TRBV6-1 and J usage is TRBJ2-4; 7 nucleotides agree with TRBD1. This CDR3 has 15 amino acids. V shed 2 bases and J 0 bases; nucleotides not matched to a gene: 1. In germline, CDR1 is MNHNS, CDR2 SASEGT. As DNA, the CDR3 is TGTGCCAGCAGTGAAAGGGGGCTAGCCAAAAACATTCAGTACTTC. It codes for CASSERGLAKNIQYF.

This clone was detected a few times. The chain has TRBV10-3 and TRBJ2-3; 7 bases are a match to TRBD2. The CDR3 has 14 amino acids. Trimming took 7 bases from V and 0 from J; bases not matched to a gene: 4. Germline CDR1 and CDR2: ENHRY and SYGVKD. The CDR3 DNA is TGTGCCATCAAGGGCGGGAGTAGCACAGATACGCAGTATTTT. Translation gives CAIKGGSSTDTQYF.

This chain uses TRBV18 with TRBJ1-2, with D perhaps TRBD1 (5 bases). The CDR3 consists of 14 residues. The V end lost 3 bases, the J end lost 2 bases, and 10 bases lay between the germline ends. Germline-derived CDR1 and CDR2 are KGHSH and LQKENI. CDR3 nucleotides: TGTGCCAGCTCACCGGGCAGGGAGAACTATGGCTACACCTTC. Its protein product is CASSPGRENYGYTF. Based on the CDR3 plus reference TRBV18 and TRBJ1-2, the full variable domain is NAGVMQNPRHLVRRRGQEARLRCSPMKGHSHVYWYRQLPEEGLKFMVYLQKENIIDESGMPKERFSAEFPKEGPSILRIQQVVRGDSAAYFCASSPGRENYGYTFGSGTRLTVV.

V and J are TRBV5-1 and TRBJ1-1; weak D call: TRBD1 (6 bases). Germline CDR1 reads SGHRS; CDR2 reads YFSETQ. This CDR3 has 13 residues. The V end was cut by 5 bases, the J end by 7 bases, with 15 bases between. The CDR3, as DNA: TGCGCCAGCAGACAGGCCGAGGGGGGTGAAGCTTTCTTT. Translating gives CASRQAEGGEAFF.

This clone was counted between two and nine times. The V and J genes are TRBV29-1 and TRBJ1-2, with D tentatively TRBD1 (6 bases). V was clipped by 3 bases and J by 6 bases, with 14 bases between them. The CDR3 sequence is 13 residues long. Germline-derived CDR1 and CDR2 are SQVTM and ANQGSEA. The DNA for the CDR3 is TGCAGCGTTGAGGGGGCTCGGGCAAATGGCTACACCTTC. This gives the protein CSVEGARANGYTF.

V usage is TRBV29-1 and J usage is TRBJ2-5; TRBD1 matches at 8 bases. There are 13 residues in the CDR3. The germline CDR1 and CDR2 sequences are SQVTM and ANQGSEA. V trimming: 7 bases; J trimming: 4 bases; junction bases outside the gene matches: 8. The CDR3 coding sequence is TGCAGCGCCAGGGGGCCCCTGCGAGAGACCCAGTACTTC. Its protein product is CSARGPLRETQYF.

The chain links TRBV5-6 to TRBJ2-1; 9 positions match TRBD2. CDR1 and CDR2 (germline): SGHDT, YYEEEE. The CDR3 contains 16 residues. J lost 1 base, V lost 4 bases, and 6 bases had no gene match. The CDR3 here is CASSPLSGGSYNEQFF. The CDR3 coding sequence is TGTGCCAGCAGCCCACTCAGCGGGGGGTCCTACAATGAGCAGTTCTTC.